The clone carrying this TCR beta chain was counted a single time. What it binds is not known. CDR1 is SGHNT and CDR2 is YYREEE in the germline V gene (reference sequence). CDR3 length equals 13 residues. The ends lost 1 base at V and 4 bases at J; junction bases unmatched: 1. 60 Vbeta and 13 Jbeta primers were used in PCR. Method: immunoSEQ multiplex PCR; TCRdb's copy keeps in-frame clones and lacks some. The sample has about 130,000 clones; around 86% are singletons. These data are taken from a study of cytomegalovirus exposure and HLA in healthy donors. Study findings and constraints: When a later analysis compared HLA-associated TCR beta chains with equally common others, the HLA-associated chains turned out to be more clonally expanded and to have lower generation probabilities. Earlier results showed most TCR beta V segments being productive about 87% or about 30% of the time.

Source material: PBMCs. The sequence was obtained from a young man in good health and CMV-seronegative. The V and J genes are TRBV5-4 and TRBJ1-1, with 7 bases aligning to TRBD1. This CDR3 reads CASSLSGGTEAFF. The CDR3 nucleotides are TGTGCCAGCAGCTTGTCAGGGGGCACTGAAGCTTTCTTT.